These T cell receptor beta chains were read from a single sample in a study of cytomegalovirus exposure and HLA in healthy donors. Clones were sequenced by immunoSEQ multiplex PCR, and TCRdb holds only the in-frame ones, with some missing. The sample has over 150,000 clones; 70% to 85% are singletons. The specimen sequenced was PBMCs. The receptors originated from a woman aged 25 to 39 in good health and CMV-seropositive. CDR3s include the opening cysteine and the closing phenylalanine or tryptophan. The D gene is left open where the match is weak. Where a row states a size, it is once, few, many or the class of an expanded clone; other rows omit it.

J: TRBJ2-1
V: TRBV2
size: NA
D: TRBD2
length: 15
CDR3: CASRGGLAGDNEQFF

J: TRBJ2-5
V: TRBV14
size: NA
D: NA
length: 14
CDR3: CASSHWGGPETQYF

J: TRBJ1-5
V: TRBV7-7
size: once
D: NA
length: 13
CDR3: CASSLGPGQPQHF

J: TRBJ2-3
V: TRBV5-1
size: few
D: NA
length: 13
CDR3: CASSGRGTDTQYF

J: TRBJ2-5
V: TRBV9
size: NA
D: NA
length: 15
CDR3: CASSVGPTRGETQYF

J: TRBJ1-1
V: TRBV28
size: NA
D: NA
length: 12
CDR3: CASSDGGAEAFF

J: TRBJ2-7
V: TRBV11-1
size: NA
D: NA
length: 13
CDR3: CASSTRTADEQYF

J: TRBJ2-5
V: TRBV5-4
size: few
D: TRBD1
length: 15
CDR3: CASSSRTGWEETQYF

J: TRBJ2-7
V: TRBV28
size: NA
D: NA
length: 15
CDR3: CASSLDRQRSYEQYF

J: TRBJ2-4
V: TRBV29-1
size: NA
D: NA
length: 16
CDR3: CSVVNHRARGKNIQYF

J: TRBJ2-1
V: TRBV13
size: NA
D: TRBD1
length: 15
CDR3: CASSLNPLTGIEQFF

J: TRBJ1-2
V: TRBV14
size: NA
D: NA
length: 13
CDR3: CASSLTGGAGYTF

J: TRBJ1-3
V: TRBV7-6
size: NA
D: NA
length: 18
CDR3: CASSLAPAGPLSGNTIYF

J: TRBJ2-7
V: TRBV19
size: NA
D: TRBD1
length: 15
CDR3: CASSIEGRGPYEQYF

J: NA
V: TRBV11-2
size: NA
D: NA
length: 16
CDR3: CASSLDSGDTPYEQYF

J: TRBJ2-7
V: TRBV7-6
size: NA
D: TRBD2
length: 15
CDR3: CASSSSGNPPYEQYF

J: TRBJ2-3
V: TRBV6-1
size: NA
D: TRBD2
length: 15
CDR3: CASRIAGGSTDTQYF

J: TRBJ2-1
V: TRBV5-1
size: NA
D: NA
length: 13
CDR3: CASSLDRKGEQFF

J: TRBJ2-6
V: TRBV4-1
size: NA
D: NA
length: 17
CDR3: CASSLWGEVAGANVLTF

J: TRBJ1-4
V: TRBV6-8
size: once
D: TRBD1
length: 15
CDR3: CASSYQGQLNEKLFF

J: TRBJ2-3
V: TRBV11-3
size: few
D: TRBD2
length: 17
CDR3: CASGLPGLAGSTDTQYF

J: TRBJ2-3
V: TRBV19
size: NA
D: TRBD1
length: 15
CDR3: CASSIGDRSTDTQYF

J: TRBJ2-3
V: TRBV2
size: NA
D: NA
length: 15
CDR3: CASSEWAGHTDTQYF

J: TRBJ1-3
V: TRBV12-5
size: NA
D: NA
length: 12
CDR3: CASGSEGNTIYF

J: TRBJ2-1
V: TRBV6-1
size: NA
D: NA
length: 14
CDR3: CASSPVRGSGEQFF

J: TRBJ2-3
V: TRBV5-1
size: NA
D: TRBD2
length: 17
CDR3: CASSLAVWEGDTDTQYF

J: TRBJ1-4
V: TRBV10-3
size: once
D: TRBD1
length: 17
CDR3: CAISESEVGTANEKLFF

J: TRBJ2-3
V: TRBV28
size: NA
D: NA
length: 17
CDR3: CASSTLLLATSTDTQYF

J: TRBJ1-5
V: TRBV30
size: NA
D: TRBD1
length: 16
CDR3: CAWSRGQLDGNQPQHF

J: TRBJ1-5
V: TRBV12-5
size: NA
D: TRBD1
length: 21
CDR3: CASGLSLGRDRVNELDQPQHF

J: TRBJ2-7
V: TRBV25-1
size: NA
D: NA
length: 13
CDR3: CASSQPTAYEQYF

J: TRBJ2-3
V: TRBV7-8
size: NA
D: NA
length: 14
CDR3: CASSFMFEVDTQYF

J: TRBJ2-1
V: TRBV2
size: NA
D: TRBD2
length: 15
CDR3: CASSERSGKYNEQFF

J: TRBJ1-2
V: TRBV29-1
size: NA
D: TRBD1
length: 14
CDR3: CSANSGQNFYGYTF

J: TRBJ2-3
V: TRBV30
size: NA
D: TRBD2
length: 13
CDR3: CAWSVREADTQYF

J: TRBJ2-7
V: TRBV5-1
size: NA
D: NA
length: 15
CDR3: CASSWRGDREDEQYF

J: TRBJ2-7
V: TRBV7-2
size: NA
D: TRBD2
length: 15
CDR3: CASSYRTSGTYEQYF

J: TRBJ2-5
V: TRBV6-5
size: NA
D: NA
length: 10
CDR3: CATGGETQYF

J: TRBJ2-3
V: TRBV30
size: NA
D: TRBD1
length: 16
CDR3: CAWSVQGAHRTDTQYF

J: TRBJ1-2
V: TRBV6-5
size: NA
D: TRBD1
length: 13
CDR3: CASSYPRGKGYTF

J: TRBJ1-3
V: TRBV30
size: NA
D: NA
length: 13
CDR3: CAWNQGSGNTIYF

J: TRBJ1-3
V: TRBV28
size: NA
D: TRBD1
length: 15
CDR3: CASTPPGTGANTIYF

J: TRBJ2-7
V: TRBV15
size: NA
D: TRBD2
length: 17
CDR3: CATSRLMPGLAGVEQYF

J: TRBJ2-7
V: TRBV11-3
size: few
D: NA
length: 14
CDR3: CASSFSGSSYEQYF

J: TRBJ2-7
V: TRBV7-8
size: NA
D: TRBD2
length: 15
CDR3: CASSLVAAGGGEQYF

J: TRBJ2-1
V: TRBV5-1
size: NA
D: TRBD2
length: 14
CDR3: CASRLSGSGDEQFF

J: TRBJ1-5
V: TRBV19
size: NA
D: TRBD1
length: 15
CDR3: CASSTGLDRNQPQHF

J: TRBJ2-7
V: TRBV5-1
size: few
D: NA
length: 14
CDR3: CASSLGLSTYEQYF

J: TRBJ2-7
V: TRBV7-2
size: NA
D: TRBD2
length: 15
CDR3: CASSSTGTSYYEQYF